What follows is one T cell receptor (beta chain) and its context. In the original processing: Cell counts per sample came from amplifying reference gene primers. Only in-frame clones appear in the TCRdb table, and some are missing; sequencing was by immunoSEQ multiplex PCR. The V and J calls and clone size are taken from that table; D and trimming were inferred from the DNA. This sample carries approximately 240,000 clones, about 88% of them seen once, and the ten largest clones take 2% to 2.5%. This CDR3 contains 15 residues. CDR1 LNHDA and CDR2 SQIVND come from the germline V gene (reference sequence). V lost 5 bases to trimming and J lost 3 bases, with 14 bases between them. The sample is drawn from a study of blood T cell repertoires in COVID-19. Across the whole study: Spain, Italy and the United States supplied samples that represented acute and convalescent COVID-19. T cells, B-cell-depleted T cells, or PBMCs supplied cDNA or gDNA.

The sequence was collected from a woman between 35 and 50 years old who had recovered from COVID-19. The sample taken for sequencing was peripheral blood. The rearrangement joins TRBV19 to TRBJ1-3, with TRBD1 as a possible D gene (6 bases). The CDR3 reads CASSLGGGGGNTIYF. As DNA, the CDR3 is TGTGCCAGTAGTCTTGGCGGGGGCGGTGGAAACACCATATATTTT. Full variable domain (remainder filled in from reference TRBV19 and TRBJ1-3): DGGITQSPKYLFRKEGQNVTLSCEQNLNHDAMYWYRQDPGQGLRLIYYSQIVNDFQKGDIAEGYSVSREKKESFPLTVTSAQKNPTAFYLCASSLGGGGGNTIYFGEGSWLTVV.